Shown below are 9 T cell receptor beta chains from a single sample sequenced in a study of shared clonotypes between healthy human individuals. Here immunoSEQ multiplex PCR was the method, and the copy in TCRdb shows in-frame clones only, minus some. The repertoire holds under 1,100,000 clones, with more than 60% as singletons. Sequenced material: memory CD4+ T cells sorted from blood. Subset indicated: CD45RA-negative fraction. These receptor sequences come from a man aged 18 to 30 in good health.

This chain joins TRBV6-6 and TRBJ2-2, with D tentatively TRBD1 or TRBD2 (5 bases each). CDR1 is MNHNY and CDR2 is SVGAGI in the germline V gene (reference sequence). This CDR3 has 15 amino acids. V shed 2 bases and J shed 4 bases, with 11 bases lying between them. In nucleotides, the CDR3 is TGTGCCAGCAGTTACCCGGGACGGAGCACCGGGGAGCTGTTTTTT. Translation: CASSYPGRSTGELFF.

This sequence joins TRBV7-8 and TRBJ2-1; D call uncertain. The CDR3 is 15 residues long. Trimming stripped 4 bases from V and 4 bases from J, with 14 bases between. Germline loops: CDR1 SGHVS, CDR2 FQNEAQ. CDR3 DNA: TGTGCCAGCAGCTCCGGACGTGTAAGGTACAATGAGCAGTTCTTC. Translating gives CASSSGRVRYNEQFF.

The chain links TRBV5-1 to TRBJ2-7; 9 bases align to TRBD1. V lost 4 bases and J lost 5; bases outside the gene matches: 7. The CDR3 extends over 14 amino acids. Germline CDR1 is SGHRS and CDR2 is YFSETQ. CDR3 region: CASSPGGTGNEQYF. The CDR3 DNA reads TGCGCCAGCAGCCCGGGTGGGACAGGGAACGAGCAGTACTTC. The complete variable domain, with remaining parts taken from reference TRBV5-1 and TRBJ2-7, reads KAGVTQTPRYLIKTRGQQVTLSCSPISGHRSVSWYQQTPGQGLQFLFEYFSETQRNKGNFPGRFSGRQFSNSRSEMNVSTLELGDSALYLCASSPGGTGNEQYFGPGTRLTVT.

The chain is built from TRBV5-1 and TRBJ2-7; D may correspond to TRBD1 or TRBD2 (5 bases each). V lost 4 bases and J lost 3, with 20 bases in between. CDR3 length: 16 amino acids. Germline-derived CDR1 and CDR2 are SGHRS and YFSETQ. The CDR3 nucleotides are TGCGCCAGCAGCACCAGCGGACAAGGTATCGACTACGAGCAGTACTTC. Its protein product is CASSTSGQGIDYEQYF.

The rearrangement uses TRBV10-1 and TRBJ2-7; D is unclear. Germline V gene data show CDR1 as WNHNN and CDR2 as SYGVQD (reference sequence). The germline V and J ends were trimmed by 8 bases and 0 bases, with 20 bases remaining between them. The CDR3 sequence is 16 residues long. Here the CDR3 reads CASPGPSPRSSYEQYF. The DNA of the CDR3 is TGCGCCAGCCCCGGACCGTCCCCGAGGAGCTCCTACGAGCAGTACTTC.

This chain uses TRBV10-3 with TRBJ2-5; D not certain. Germline loops: CDR1 ENHRY, CDR2 SYGVKD. CDR3 length: 12 residues. V dropped 4 bases and J dropped 1 base, with 4 bases sitting between them. The CDR3 loop is CAISGAQETQYF. In DNA form, the CDR3 reads TGTGCCATCAGTGGGGCCCAAGAGACCCAGTACTTC.

This chain uses TRBV6-5 with TRBJ1-2, with 9 bases that match TRBD1. The V gene's germline CDR1 is MNHEY and CDR2 SVGAGI. The junction had 6 bases not matched to a gene; V was cut back by 8 bases and J by 8 bases. There are 12 residues in the CDR3. DNA for the CDR3: TGTGCCAGCGTTTACAGGGGGCAGGGCTACACCTTC. It codes for CASVYRGQGYTF.

CDR3 region: CASSPDGDTQYF. CDR3 nucleotides: TGTGCCAGCAGCCCGGACGGCGATACGCAGTATTTT. The chain joins TRBV5-8 to TRBJ2-3; D not resolved. The V end lost 4 bases, the J end lost 6 bases, and 9 bases lay between the germline ends. The CDR3 extends over 12 amino acids. Germline V CDR1 and CDR2: SGHTS, YDEGEE. The variable domain in full, completed from reference TRBV5-8 and TRBJ2-3, reads EAGVTQSPTHLIKTRGQQATLRCSPISGHTSVYWYQQALGLGLQFLLWYDEGEERNRGNFPPRFSGRQFPNYSSELNVNALELEDSALYLCASSPDGDTQYFGPGTRLTVL.

The chain couples TRBV9 to TRBJ2-1; the D gene could be TRBD1 or TRBD2 (5 bases each). The germline V gene has CDR1 SGDLS and CDR2 YYNGEE. V was cut by 5 bases and J by 5 bases, with 14 bases left in between. The CDR3 length is 14 residues. DNA of the CDR3: TGTGCCAGCAGTGGCTCTGGGGGAAACAATGAGCAGTTCTTC. Translated: CASSGSGGNNEQFF. Full variable domain (remainder filled in from reference TRBV9 and TRBJ2-1): DSGVTQTPKHLITATGQRVTLRCSPRSGDLSVYWYQQSLDQGLQFLIQYYNGEERAKGNILERFSAQQFPDLHSELNLSSLELGDSALYFCASSGSGGNNEQFFGPGTRLTVL.